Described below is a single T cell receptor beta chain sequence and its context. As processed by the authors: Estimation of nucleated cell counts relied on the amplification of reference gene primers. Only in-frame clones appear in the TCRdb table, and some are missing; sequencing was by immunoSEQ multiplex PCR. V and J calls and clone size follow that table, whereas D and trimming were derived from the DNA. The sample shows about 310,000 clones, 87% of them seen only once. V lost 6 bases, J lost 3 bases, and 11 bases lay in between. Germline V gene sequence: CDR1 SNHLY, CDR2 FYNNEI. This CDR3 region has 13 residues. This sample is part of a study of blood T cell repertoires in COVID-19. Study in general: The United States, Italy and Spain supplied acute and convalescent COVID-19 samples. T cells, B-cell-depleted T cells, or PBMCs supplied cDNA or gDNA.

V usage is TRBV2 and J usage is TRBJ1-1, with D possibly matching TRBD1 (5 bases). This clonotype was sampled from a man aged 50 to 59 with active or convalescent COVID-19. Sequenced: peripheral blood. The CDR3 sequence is CASRQQAYTEAFF. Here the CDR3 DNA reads TGTGCCAGCAGGCAACAGGCTTACACTGAAGCTTTCTTT.